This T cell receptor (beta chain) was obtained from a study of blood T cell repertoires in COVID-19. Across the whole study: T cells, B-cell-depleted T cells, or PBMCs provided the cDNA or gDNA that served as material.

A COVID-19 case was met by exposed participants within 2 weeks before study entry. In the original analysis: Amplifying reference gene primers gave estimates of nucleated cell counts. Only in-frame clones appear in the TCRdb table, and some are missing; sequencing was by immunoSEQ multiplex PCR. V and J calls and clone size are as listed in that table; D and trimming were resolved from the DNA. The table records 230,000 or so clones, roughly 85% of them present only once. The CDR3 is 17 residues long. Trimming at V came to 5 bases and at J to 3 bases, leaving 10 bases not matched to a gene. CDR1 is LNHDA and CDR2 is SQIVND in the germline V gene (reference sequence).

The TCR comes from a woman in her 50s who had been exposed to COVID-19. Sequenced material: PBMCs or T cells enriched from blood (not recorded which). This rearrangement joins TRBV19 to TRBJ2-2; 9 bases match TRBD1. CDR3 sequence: CASSSDRGWVDTGELFF. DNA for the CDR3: TGTGCCAGTAGTTCTGACAGGGGGTGGGTGGACACCGGGGAGCTGTTTTTT. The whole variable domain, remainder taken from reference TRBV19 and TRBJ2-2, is DGGITQSPKYLFRKEGQNVTLSCEQNLNHDAMYWYRQDPGQGLRLIYYSQIVNDFQKGDIAEGYSVSREKKESFPLTVTSAQKNPTAFYLCASSSDRGWVDTGELFFGEGSRLTVL.